This record covers a single T cell receptor (beta chain). As yet, its antigen is unknown. The source of the sample is a study of blood T cells in healthy people across ages. Donors gave roughly 9.1 milliliters of peripheral blood apiece. Germline-derived CDR1 and CDR2 are SGHTS and YDEGEE. Between the trimmed V and J ends, which lost 4 bases and 3 bases, there was a span of 17 bases. CDR3 length: 16 residues. Study-level findings and limits: A roughly linear age-dependent decrease characterized TCR beta diversity per million T cells. Among long-lived donors, naive CD4+ cells were more numerous and diversity higher than in aged donors.

Alongside a J-beta primer mix, a sample-barcoded 5' primer served in a second PCR lasting about 7 to 11 cycles. Using its own MiXCR run on the 5' RACE reads, TCRdb lists one record per CDR3 protein. The sample has hundreds of thousands of distinct CDR3 sequences; more than 40% are singletons. Sample: blood. This receptor was identified in a woman between 55 and 75 years old in good health. This rearrangement joins TRBV5-8 to TRBJ2-1; no clear D gene. The CDR3 is CASSPPLQSGYNEQFF. CDR3 bases: TGTGCCAGCAGCCCCCCCTTGCAATCGGGCTACAATGAGCAGTTCTTC. The variable domain in full, completed from reference TRBV5-8 and TRBJ2-1, reads EAGVTQSPTHLIKTRGQQATLRCSPISGHTSVYWYQQALGLGLQFLLWYDEGEERNRGNFPPRFSGRQFPNYSSELNVNALELEDSALYLCASSPPLQSGYNEQFFGPGTRLTVL.